Listed below are T cell receptor beta chains from one sample, sequenced in a study of blood T cell repertoires in COVID-19. TCRdb's copy holds only in-frame clones and misses some; the assay was immunoSEQ multiplex PCR. The table has 150,000 to 200,000 clones, around four fifths seen once. Sequenced input: peripheral blood. These receptors all stem from a woman aged 65 to 85 with COVID-19, enrolled during active disease. The conserved cysteine and the conserved F or W are not part of the CDR3 here.

j_call: TRBJ1-1
v_call: TRBV9
cdr3_aa: ASSGAGTGMNTEAF

j_call: TRBJ2-5
v_call: TRBV6-5
cdr3_aa: ASSQQGPWETQY

j_call: TRBJ2-3
v_call: TRBV11-3
cdr3_aa: ASSLGTSGFTDTQY

j_call: .
v_call: TRBV3-1/TRBV3-2
cdr3_aa: ASSQSSGSLVEQY

j_call: TRBJ1-5
v_call: TRBV18
cdr3_aa: ASSPGSNQPQH

j_call: TRBJ2-1
v_call: TRBV19
cdr3_aa: ASRPPGLGKNEQF

j_call: TRBJ1-5
v_call: TRBV6-2/TRBV6-3
cdr3_aa: ASSYPYSNQPQH

j_call: TRBJ2-2
v_call: TRBV5-4
cdr3_aa: ASSFAVANTGELF

j_call: TRBJ2-3
v_call: TRBV7-9
cdr3_aa: ASSLTGTPPPDTQY

j_call: TRBJ2-7
v_call: TRBV4-1
cdr3_aa: ASSQGGENQY

j_call: TRBJ2-5
v_call: TRBV28
cdr3_aa: ASMGGNTRETQY

j_call: TRBJ1-5
v_call: TRBV19
cdr3_aa: ASSRTASNQPQH

j_call: TRBJ2-1
v_call: TRBV19
cdr3_aa: ASSLGVRAYNEQF

j_call: TRBJ2-5
v_call: TRBV9
cdr3_aa: ASSFGLAGLAETQY

j_call: TRBJ2-3
v_call: TRBV5-4
cdr3_aa: ASSFERTGGTQY

j_call: TRBJ2-1
v_call: TRBV25-1
cdr3_aa: ASSLTGLEQF

j_call: TRBJ2-2
v_call: TRBV6-6
cdr3_aa: ASERTTGELF

j_call: TRBJ2-1
v_call: TRBV9
cdr3_aa: ASSTRAPQGDEQF

j_call: TRBJ2-3
v_call: TRBV3-1/TRBV3-2
cdr3_aa: ASSQPRARYTQY

j_call: TRBJ2-2
v_call: TRBV10-1
cdr3_aa: ASGTSGRMGGELF

j_call: TRBJ1-3
v_call: TRBV5-1
cdr3_aa: ASSLEPFSGNTIY

j_call: TRBJ1-2
v_call: TRBV28
cdr3_aa: ASRTFGTVYGYT

j_call: TRBJ1-3
v_call: TRBV28
cdr3_aa: ASSLLVQVSGNTIY

j_call: TRBJ2-3
v_call: TRBV6-2/TRBV6-3
cdr3_aa: ASSSLGEDTQY

j_call: TRBJ2-7
v_call: TRBV15
cdr3_aa: ATSTDRDEQY

j_call: TRBJ1-6
v_call: TRBV11-2
cdr3_aa: ASSLGGRGSPLH

j_call: TRBJ2-1
v_call: TRBV28
cdr3_aa: ASSLAGGPGNEQF

j_call: TRBJ2-2
v_call: TRBV7-8
cdr3_aa: ASSSLAGVRNTGELF

j_call: TRBJ2-3
v_call: TRBV29-1
cdr3_aa: SAGTGGTDTQY

j_call: TRBJ2-5
v_call: TRBV7-8
cdr3_aa: ASSNPWGGTQY

j_call: TRBJ1-1
v_call: TRBV19
cdr3_aa: ASSILGRGTEAF

j_call: TRBJ2-7
v_call: TRBV5-5
cdr3_aa: ASSLQAYEQY

j_call: TRBJ2-3
v_call: TRBV5-6
cdr3_aa: ASSLLVSSTDTQY

j_call: TRBJ1-2
v_call: TRBV25-1
cdr3_aa: ASTGTGGINYGYT

j_call: TRBJ2-2
v_call: TRBV5-1
cdr3_aa: ASSLDGQGAGELF

j_call: TRBJ2-7
v_call: TRBV5-1
cdr3_aa: ASSGDPGQVPYEQY

j_call: TRBJ2-7
v_call: TRBV7-2
cdr3_aa: ASSTGTGGYEQY

j_call: TRBJ1-6
v_call: TRBV18
cdr3_aa: ASSRDRNNSPLH

j_call: TRBJ1-5
v_call: TRBV4-3
cdr3_aa: ASSQDKRRDQPQH

j_call: TRBJ1-1
v_call: TRBV5-6
cdr3_aa: ASSLVDRFGVTEAF

j_call: TRBJ1-3
v_call: TRBV28
cdr3_aa: ASSSTGSSSGNTIY

j_call: TRBJ2-3
v_call: TRBV7-7
cdr3_aa: ASSPMSGSTLGTDTQY

j_call: TRBJ1-2
v_call: TRBV7-8
cdr3_aa: ASSLDSRGGYT

j_call: TRBJ2-1
v_call: TRBV19
cdr3_aa: ASSMQLAGGEQF

j_call: TRBJ1-1
v_call: TRBV28
cdr3_aa: ASSLFGQGQGGTEAF

j_call: TRBJ2-1
v_call: TRBV28
cdr3_aa: ASLRDSSYNEQF

j_call: TRBJ2-5
v_call: TRBV6-5
cdr3_aa: ASTPPGEETQY

j_call: TRBJ1-3
v_call: TRBV11-2
cdr3_aa: ASSLGAGSAGNTIY

j_call: TRBJ1-4
v_call: TRBV7-2
cdr3_aa: ASSLVGRANEKLF

j_call: TRBJ2-4
v_call: TRBV25-1
cdr3_aa: ASSPSGRAKNIQY

j_call: TRBJ2-4
v_call: TRBV19
cdr3_aa: ASSAALKGQGGNIQY

j_call: TRBJ2-2
v_call: TRBV5-1
cdr3_aa: ASSLIPSSAGELF